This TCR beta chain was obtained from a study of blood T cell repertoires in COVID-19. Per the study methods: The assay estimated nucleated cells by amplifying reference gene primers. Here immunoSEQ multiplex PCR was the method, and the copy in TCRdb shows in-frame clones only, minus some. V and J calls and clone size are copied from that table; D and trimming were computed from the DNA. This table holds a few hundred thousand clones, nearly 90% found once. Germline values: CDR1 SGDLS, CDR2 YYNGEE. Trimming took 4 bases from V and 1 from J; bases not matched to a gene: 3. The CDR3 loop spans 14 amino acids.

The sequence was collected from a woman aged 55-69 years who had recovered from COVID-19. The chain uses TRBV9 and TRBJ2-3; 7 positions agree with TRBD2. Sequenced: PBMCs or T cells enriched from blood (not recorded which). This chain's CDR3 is CASSIAGGTDTQYF. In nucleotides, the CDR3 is TGTGCCAGCAGCATAGCGGGTGGCACAGATACGCAGTATTTT. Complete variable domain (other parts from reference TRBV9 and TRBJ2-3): DSGVTQTPKHLITATGQRVTLRCSPRSGDLSVYWYQQSLDQGLQFLIQYYNGEERAKGNILERFSAQQFPDLHSELNLSSLELGDSALYFCASSIAGGTDTQYFGPGTRLTVL.